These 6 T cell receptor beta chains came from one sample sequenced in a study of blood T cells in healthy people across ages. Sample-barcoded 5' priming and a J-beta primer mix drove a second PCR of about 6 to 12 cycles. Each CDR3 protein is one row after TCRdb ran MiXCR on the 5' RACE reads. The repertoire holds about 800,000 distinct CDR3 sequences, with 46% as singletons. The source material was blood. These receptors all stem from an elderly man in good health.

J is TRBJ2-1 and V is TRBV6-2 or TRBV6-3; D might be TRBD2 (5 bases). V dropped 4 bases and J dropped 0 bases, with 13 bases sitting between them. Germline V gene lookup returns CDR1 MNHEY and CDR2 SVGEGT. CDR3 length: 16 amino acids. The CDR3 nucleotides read TGTGCCAGCAGTTTTACTAGGAAGAGCTCCTACAATGAGCAGTTCTTC. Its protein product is CASSFTRKSSYNEQFF.

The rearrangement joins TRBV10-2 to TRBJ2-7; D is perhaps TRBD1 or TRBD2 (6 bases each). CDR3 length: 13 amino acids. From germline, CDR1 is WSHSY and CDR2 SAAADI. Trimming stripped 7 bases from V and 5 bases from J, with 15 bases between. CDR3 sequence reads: CASTGASSNEQYF. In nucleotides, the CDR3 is TGCGCCAGCACGGGGGCATCCAGCAACGAGCAGTACTTC.

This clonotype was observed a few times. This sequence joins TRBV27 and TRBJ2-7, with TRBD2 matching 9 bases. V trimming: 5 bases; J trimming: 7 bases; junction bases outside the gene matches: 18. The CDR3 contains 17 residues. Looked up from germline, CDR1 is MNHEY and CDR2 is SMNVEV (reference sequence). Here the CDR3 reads CASSLRLADIIHNEQYF. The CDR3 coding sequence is TGTGCCAGCAGTCTCCGACTAGCGGACATAATACACAATGAGCAGTACTTC.

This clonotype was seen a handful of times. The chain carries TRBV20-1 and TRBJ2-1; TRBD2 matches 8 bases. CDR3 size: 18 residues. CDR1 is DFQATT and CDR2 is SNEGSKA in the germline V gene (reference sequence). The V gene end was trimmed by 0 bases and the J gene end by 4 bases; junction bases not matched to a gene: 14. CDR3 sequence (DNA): TGCAGTGCTAGAGATCCCGGGACTTTGGGACTAGGGTACAATGAGCAGTTCTTC. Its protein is CSARDPGTLGLGYNEQFF.

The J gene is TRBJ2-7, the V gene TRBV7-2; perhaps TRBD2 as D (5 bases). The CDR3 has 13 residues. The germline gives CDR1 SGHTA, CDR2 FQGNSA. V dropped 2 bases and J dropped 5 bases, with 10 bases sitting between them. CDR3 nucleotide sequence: TGTGCCAGCAGCTTATACGGGCGGGACGAGCAGTACTTC. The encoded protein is CASSLYGRDEQYF.

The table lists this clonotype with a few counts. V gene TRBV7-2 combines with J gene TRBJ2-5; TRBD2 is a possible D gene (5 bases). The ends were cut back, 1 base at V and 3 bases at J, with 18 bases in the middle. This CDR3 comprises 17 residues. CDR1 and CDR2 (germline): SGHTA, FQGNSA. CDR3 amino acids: CASSLEVGDGVKETQYF. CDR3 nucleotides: TGTGCCAGCAGCTTAGAGGTGGGAGACGGGGTAAAAGAGACCCAGTACTTC.